Sequencing of this T cell receptor (beta chain) was carried out in a study of blood T cell repertoires in COVID-19 (dated by TCRdb to 2020 to 2022). Context from the whole study: Samples from collaborators originated in the United States, Italy and Spain and spanned both the acute and convalescent phases of COVID-19. The prospective study material was composed of cDNA or gDNA derived from T cells, B-cell-depleted T cells, or PBMCs. Subjects who had been exposed to COVID-19, were actively infected with it, or had recovered from it provided the deeply sampled blood TCRbeta repertoires that made up the dataset. The repertoires were released in a freely available public database meant as a resource for research on the immune response to SARS-CoV-2. Samples came from the ongoing ImmuneRACE study (first 160 participants) plus 1,254 subjects from 6 global collaborators. Sample metadata almost always included a de-identified subject ID, COVID-19 status, age in years and sex. Where available, HLA class I and class II types were taken from metadata supplied by the sample provider and were not determined by assay-based typing.

Many counts were recorded for this clone. Its antigen is still unknown. The input lacks base qualities; no much larger clone sits a single base away. TCRbeta CDR3 regions were amplified from genomic DNA by means of the immunoSEQ Assay, a bias-controlled multiplex PCR. The authors' pipeline ran thus. The number of nucleated cells in each sample was estimated from the amplification of reference gene primers within the assay. To quantify the absolute abundance of each unique TCRbeta CDR3 rearrangement, sequence reads were collapsed and filtered. For each sample, productive Simpson clonality was calculated as the square root of Simpson's diversity index across productive rearrangements. The clones in this table, taken by TCRdb from immuneACCESS, are in-frame only. Not every clone is retained; where verified, under half of the shortfall comes from an unresolved V gene, and the cause of the rest is unknown. V and J calls and clone size follow that table, whereas D and trimming were derived from the DNA. The sample table lists just over 250,000 clones, approximately 79% of them with a count of one. The ten largest make up approximately 4.5% of the sample.

In the prospective study, participants were roughly 18 to 95 years old, resided in around 25 geographic areas of the United States, and were enrolled through a virtual design. In the prospective study, participants were assigned to cohorts based on the clinical history participants reported in a screening survey and a study questionnaire. In the prospective study, mobile phlebotomists collected whole blood, serum and a nasopharyngeal or oropharyngeal swab from each participant. Participants in the prospective study had the option to provide additional blood draws and questionnaires over a roughly 2-month period. Prospective study blood samples were shipped either frozen or at room temperature before DNA extraction. V lost 2 bases and J lost 4 bases, and the count of bases not matched to a germline gene is 3. The CDR3 goes from the cysteine to the phenylalanine over 14 residues. Only CDR3 DNA is held: 42 bases, read in frame from base 1. Per the germline V gene, SGHTA is the CDR1 and FQGTGA is the CDR2.

Beyond this particular receptor, the publication reports: How much clinical and demographic metadata was included differed by source and by participant, and the metadata was provided uncurated.

The specimen sequenced was PBMCs or T cells enriched from blood (not recorded which). The rearrangement combines TRBV7-3 with TRBJ2-3; 7 junctional bases match TRBD1. This receptor was taken from a man between 25 and 39 years old with acute COVID-19. CDR3 reads: CASSLDRAADTQYF. The nucleotides are TGTGCCAGCAGCTTAGACAGGGCTGCAGATACGCAGTATTTT.